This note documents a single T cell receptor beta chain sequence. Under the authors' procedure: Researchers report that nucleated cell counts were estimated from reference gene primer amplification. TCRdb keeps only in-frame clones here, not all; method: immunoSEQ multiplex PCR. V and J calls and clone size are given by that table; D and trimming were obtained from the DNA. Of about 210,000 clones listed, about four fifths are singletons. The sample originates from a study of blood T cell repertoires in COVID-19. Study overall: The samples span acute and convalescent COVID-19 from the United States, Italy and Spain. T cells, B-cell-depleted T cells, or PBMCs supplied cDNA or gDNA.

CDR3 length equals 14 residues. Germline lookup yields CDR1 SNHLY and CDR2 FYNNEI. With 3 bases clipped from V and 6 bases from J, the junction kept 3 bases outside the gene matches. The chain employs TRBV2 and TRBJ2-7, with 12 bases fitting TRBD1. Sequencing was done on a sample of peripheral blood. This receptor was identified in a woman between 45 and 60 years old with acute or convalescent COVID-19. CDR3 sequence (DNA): TGTGCCAGCAGTGAGGGGACAGGGGGCTCCGAGCAGTACTTC. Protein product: CASSEGTGGSEQYF.